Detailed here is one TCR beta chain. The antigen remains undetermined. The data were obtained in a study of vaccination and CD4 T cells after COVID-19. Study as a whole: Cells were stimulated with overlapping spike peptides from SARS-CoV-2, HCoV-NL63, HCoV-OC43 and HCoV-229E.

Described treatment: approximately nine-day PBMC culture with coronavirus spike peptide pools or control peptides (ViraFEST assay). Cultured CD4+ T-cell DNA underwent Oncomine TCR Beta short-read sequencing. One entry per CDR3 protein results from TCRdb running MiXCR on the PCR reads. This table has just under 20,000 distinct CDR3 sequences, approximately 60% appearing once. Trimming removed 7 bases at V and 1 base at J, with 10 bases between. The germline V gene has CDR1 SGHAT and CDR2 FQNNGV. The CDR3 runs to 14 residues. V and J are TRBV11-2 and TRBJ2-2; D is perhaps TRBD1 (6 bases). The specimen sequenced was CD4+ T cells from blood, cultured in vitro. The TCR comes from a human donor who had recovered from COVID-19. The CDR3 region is CASKPGQNTGELFF. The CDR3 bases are TGTGCCAGCAAACCGGGACAGAACACCGGGGAGCTGTTTTTT. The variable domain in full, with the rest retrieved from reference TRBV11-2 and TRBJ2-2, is EAGVAQSPRYKIIEKRQSVAFWCNPISGHATLYWYQQILGQGPKLLIQFQNNGVVDDSQLPKDRFSAERLKGVDSTLKIQPAKLEDSAVYLCASKPGQNTGELFFGEGSRLTVL.